The rows below give T cell receptor beta chains drawn from one sample of a study of PD-L1 blockade in urothelial cancer. Only in-frame clones appear in the TCRdb table, and some are missing; sequencing was by immunoSEQ multiplex PCR. The repertoire has about 38,000 clones, 80% to 90% of them found once; the top ten carry roughly a quarter. The specimen was PBMCs, collected around atezolizumab (anti-PD-L1) treatment. The receptors here all came from a man in his sixties with urothelial cancer. Each CDR3 is given with its conserved first and last residue. A D gene is named only where the DNA matches it firmly. Some rows have no size entry. The others give once, few or many, or a class for an expanded clone.

d_gene: TRBD2
len: 15
j_gene: TRBJ2-4
v_gene: TRBV2
abundance: NA
CDR3aa: CASRPEGTSRNIQYF
CDR3nt: TGTGCCAGCCGTCCCGAGGGGACTAGCAGAAACATTCAGTACTTC

d_gene: TRBD1
len: 15
j_gene: TRBJ1-5
v_gene: TRBV5-1
abundance: NA
CDR3aa: CASSLGTGRNQPQHF
CDR3nt: TGCGCCAGCAGCTTGGGGACAGGGCGCAATCAGCCCCAGCATTTT

d_gene: NA
len: 13
j_gene: TRBJ1-2
v_gene: TRBV19
abundance: NA
CDR3aa: CASSDTRNYGYTF
CDR3nt: TGTGCCAGTAGCGACACAAGAAACTATGGCTACACCTTC

d_gene: NA
len: 17
j_gene: TRBJ2-7
v_gene: TRBV18
abundance: once
CDR3aa: CASSLLGSGDGSYEQYF
CDR3nt: TGTGCCAGCTCACTCCTCGGCAGCGGAGACGGATCCTACGAGCAGTACTTC

d_gene: NA
len: 15
j_gene: TRBJ2-7
v_gene: TRBV18
abundance: NA
CDR3aa: CASSPILTGSYEQYF
CDR3nt: TGTGCCAGCTCTCCCATATTGACGGGCTCCTACGAGCAGTACTTC

d_gene: NA
len: 13
j_gene: TRBJ2-1
v_gene: TRBV29-1
abundance: NA
CDR3aa: CSVNLELSNEQFF
CDR3nt: TGCAGCGTAAACCTTGAACTATCAAATGAGCAGTTCTTC

d_gene: NA
len: 15
j_gene: TRBJ1-2
v_gene: TRBV4-2
abundance: NA
CDR3aa: CASSQGGGLGYGYTF
CDR3nt: TGTGCCAGCAGCCAAGGGGGAGGGCTTGGCTATGGCTACACCTTC

d_gene: NA
len: 14
j_gene: TRBJ2-7
v_gene: TRBV2
abundance: once
CDR3aa: CASSYVGGRNEQYF
CDR3nt: TGTGCCAGCAGTTATGTCGGGGGGCGCAACGAGCAGTACTTC

d_gene: NA
len: 13
j_gene: TRBJ2-5
v_gene: TRBV2
abundance: NA
CDR3aa: CASNLDIKETQYF
CDR3nt: TGTGCCAGCAACTTGGACATCAAAGAGACCCAGTACTTC

d_gene: NA
len: 13
j_gene: TRBJ2-7
v_gene: TRBV5-4
abundance: NA
CDR3aa: CASSERLGYEQYF
CDR3nt: TGTGCCAGCAGCGAGAGGTTAGGCTACGAGCAGTACTTC

d_gene: TRBD1
len: 13
j_gene: TRBJ1-2
v_gene: TRBV29-1
abundance: NA
CDR3aa: CSVDPQGAYGYTF
CDR3nt: TGCAGCGTGGATCCACAGGGGGCGTATGGCTACACCTTC

d_gene: TRBD1
len: 15
j_gene: TRBJ1-1
v_gene: TRBV9
abundance: NA
CDR3aa: CASSVDTGGGTEAFF
CDR3nt: TGTGCCAGCAGCGTAGACACAGGGGGAGGCACTGAAGCTTTCTTT

d_gene: TRBD2
len: 16
j_gene: TRBJ2-2
v_gene: TRBV13
abundance: NA
CDR3aa: CASSPRLGGAAGELFF
CDR3nt: TGTGCCAGCAGCCCCCGCCTCGGGGGGGCGGCCGGGGAGCTGTTTTTT

d_gene: TRBD1
len: 14
j_gene: TRBJ2-2
v_gene: TRBV10-3
abundance: NA
CDR3aa: CATIQGANTGELFF
CDR3nt: TGTGCCACCATACAGGGGGCGAACACCGGGGAGCTGTTTTTT

d_gene: TRBD1
len: 13
j_gene: TRBJ2-5
v_gene: TRBV7-9
abundance: few
CDR3aa: CASSSDRVGTQYF
CDR3nt: TGTGCCAGCAGCTCGGACAGGGTCGGGACCCAGTACTTC

d_gene: NA
len: 14
j_gene: TRBJ1-5
v_gene: TRBV25-1
abundance: NA
CDR3aa: CASSGRIANQPQHF
CDR3nt: TGTGCCAGCAGTGGGAGAATAGCCAATCAGCCCCAGCATTTT

d_gene: NA
len: 15
j_gene: TRBJ1-2
v_gene: TRBV6-1
abundance: few
CDR3aa: CASSERRRTTYGYTF
CDR3nt: TGTGCCAGCAGTGAACGCCGCCGGACAACCTATGGCTACACCTTC

d_gene: NA
len: 14
j_gene: TRBJ2-7
v_gene: TRBV6-1
abundance: NA
CDR3aa: CASTAGITTVEQYF
CDR3nt: TGTGCCAGCACTGCGGGGATTACTACGGTCGAGCAGTACTTC

d_gene: TRBD1
len: 21
j_gene: TRBJ1-6
v_gene: TRBV19
abundance: NA
CDR3aa: CASSIPLRGTATRLPAGNLHF
CDR3nt: TGTGCCAGTAGTATCCCTTTGAGGGGGACAGCGACTCGACTACCCGCTGGAAACCTCCACTTT

d_gene: NA
len: 14
j_gene: TRBJ2-5
v_gene: TRBV27
abundance: NA
CDR3aa: CASSLRATGETQYF
CDR3nt: TGTGCCAGCAGTCTCAGGGCCACAGGGGAGACCCAGTACTTC

d_gene: TRBD1
len: 13
j_gene: TRBJ1-5
v_gene: TRBV19
abundance: few
CDR3aa: CASRDRGNQPQHF
CDR3nt: TGTGCCAGTAGGGACAGGGGCAATCAGCCCCAGCATTTT

d_gene: TRBD1
len: 14
j_gene: TRBJ2-1
v_gene: TRBV7-9
abundance: NA
CDR3aa: CASSLGQRDNEQFF
CDR3nt: TGTGCCAGCAGCTTGGGACAGAGAGACAATGAGCAGTTCTTC

d_gene: TRBD1
len: 14
j_gene: TRBJ1-2
v_gene: TRBV6-5
abundance: NA
CDR3aa: CASTRGQGAYGYTF
CDR3nt: TGTGCCAGCACCAGGGGGCAGGGGGCCTATGGCTACACCTTC

d_gene: NA
len: 15
j_gene: TRBJ2-3
v_gene: TRBV19
abundance: NA
CDR3aa: CASSIEDSRGDTQYF
CDR3nt: TGTGCCAGTAGTATAGAGGACTCTCGCGGAGATACGCAGTATTTT

d_gene: TRBD2
len: 19
j_gene: TRBJ2-1
v_gene: TRBV5-1
abundance: NA
CDR3aa: CASSIGTSGSETSYNEQFF
CDR3nt: TGCGCCAGCAGCATTGGGACTAGCGGGAGTGAAACCTCCTACAATGAGCAGTTCTTC

d_gene: NA
len: 14
j_gene: TRBJ1-2
v_gene: TRBV19
abundance: NA
CDR3aa: CASSMLHPNYGYTF
CDR3nt: TGTGCCAGTAGTATGTTACACCCTAACTATGGCTACACCTTC

d_gene: NA
len: 16
j_gene: TRBJ2-2
v_gene: TRBV19
abundance: NA
CDR3aa: CASILTGGPNTGELFF
CDR3nt: TGTGCCAGTATCCTAACTGGGGGCCCGAACACCGGGGAGCTGTTTTTT

d_gene: NA
len: 15
j_gene: TRBJ1-2
v_gene: TRBV18
abundance: NA
CDR3aa: CASSPRTEVAYGYTF
CDR3nt: TGTGCCAGCTCACCACGGACAGAGGTAGCCTATGGCTACACCTTC

d_gene: NA
len: 21
j_gene: TRBJ1-2
v_gene: TRBV7-3
abundance: NA
CDR3aa: CASGPVSDGLGMGGSNYGYTF
CDR3nt: TGTGCCAGCGGCCCTGTTTCGGACGGACTGGGAATGGGCGGTTCGAACTATGGCTACACCTTC

d_gene: NA
len: 16
j_gene: TRBJ1-6
v_gene: TRBV5-4
abundance: NA
CDR3aa: CASSLGGRGYNSPLHF
CDR3nt: TGTGCCAGCAGCTTGGGTGGCAGGGGCTATAATTCACCCCTCCACTTT

d_gene: TRBD2
len: 11
j_gene: TRBJ2-5
v_gene: TRBV10-1
abundance: NA
CDR3aa: CAGGLSETQYF
CDR3nt: TGCGCCGGGGGACTATCGGAGACCCAGTACTTC

d_gene: NA
len: 16
j_gene: TRBJ1-6
v_gene: TRBV4-3
abundance: NA
CDR3aa: CASSQGDSSFNSPLHF
CDR3nt: TGCGCCAGCAGCCAGGGCGATTCCAGTTTTAATTCACCCCTCCACTTT

d_gene: NA
len: 12
j_gene: TRBJ1-1
v_gene: TRBV10-3
abundance: NA
CDR3aa: CAIRDRTTEAFF
CDR3nt: TGTGCCATCAGAGACAGGACCACTGAAGCTTTCTTT

d_gene: NA
len: 16
j_gene: TRBJ2-2
v_gene: TRBV28
abundance: NA
CDR3aa: CASSLNSRGFTGELFF
CDR3nt: TGTGCCAGCAGTTTGAACTCTAGGGGGTTCACCGGGGAGCTGTTTTTT

d_gene: TRBD2
len: 18
j_gene: TRBJ2-1
v_gene: TRBV4-3
abundance: NA
CDR3aa: CASSQDRSRERGNNEQFF
CDR3nt: TGCGCCAGCAGCCAAGATCGGTCGAGGGAGCGGGGCAACAATGAGCAGTTCTTC

d_gene: NA
len: 15
j_gene: TRBJ2-3
v_gene: TRBV27
abundance: NA
CDR3aa: CASSLSRVTTDTQYF
CDR3nt: TGTGCCAGCAGTTTATCGAGGGTAACCACAGATACGCAGTATTTT

d_gene: TRBD1
len: 13
j_gene: TRBJ1-2
v_gene: TRBV9
abundance: NA
CDR3aa: CASSVRTGVGYTF
CDR3nt: TGTGCCAGCAGCGTAAGGACAGGGGTCGGCTACACCTTC

d_gene: NA
len: 13
j_gene: TRBJ2-7
v_gene: TRBV11-3
abundance: NA
CDR3aa: CASSSGSRYEQYF
CDR3nt: TGTGCCAGCAGCTCGGGGAGTCGATACGAGCAGTACTTC

d_gene: NA
len: 11
j_gene: TRBJ1-1
v_gene: TRBV6-1
abundance: few
CDR3aa: CASIEGREAFF
CDR3nt: TGTGCCAGCATAGAGGGCCGTGAAGCTTTCTTT

d_gene: TRBD1
len: 15
j_gene: TRBJ2-7
v_gene: TRBV5-8
abundance: NA
CDR3aa: CASSSGDSHTYEQYF
CDR3nt: TGTGCCAGCAGCTCTGGGGACAGTCACACCTACGAGCAGTACTTC

d_gene: TRBD1
len: 15
j_gene: TRBJ1-1
v_gene: TRBV5-1
abundance: NA
CDR3aa: CASSPGQPGNTEAFF
CDR3nt: TGCGCCAGCAGCCCGGGACAGCCAGGGAACACTGAAGCTTTCTTT

d_gene: NA
len: 17
j_gene: TRBJ1-1
v_gene: TRBV30
abundance: NA
CDR3aa: CAWSGRRGPGINTEAFF
CDR3nt: TGTGCCTGGAGTGGAAGGCGGGGACCGGGGATTAACACTGAAGCTTTCTTT

d_gene: TRBD1
len: 17
j_gene: TRBJ2-3
v_gene: TRBV23-1
abundance: NA
CDR3aa: CASSPNFGTGHTDTQYF
CDR3nt: TGCGCCAGCAGTCCGAACTTCGGGACAGGGCACACAGATACGCAGTATTTT

d_gene: TRBD2
len: 14
j_gene: TRBJ2-5
v_gene: TRBV10-3
abundance: NA
CDR3aa: CAISPLAGEGTQYF
CDR3nt: TGTGCCATCAGTCCTCTAGCGGGAGAGGGGACCCAGTACTTC

d_gene: NA
len: 16
j_gene: TRBJ1-4
v_gene: TRBV4-1
abundance: few
CDR3aa: CASSQDGRSTNEKLFF
CDR3nt: TGCGCCAGCAGCCAAGATGGGCGTTCAACTAATGAAAAACTGTTTTTT

d_gene: TRBD1
len: 12
j_gene: TRBJ1-2
v_gene: TRBV6-5
abundance: NA
CDR3aa: CASTKTGGGYTF
CDR3nt: TGTGCCAGCACTAAAACAGGGGGCGGCTACACCTTC

d_gene: TRBD1
len: 14
j_gene: TRBJ1-4
v_gene: TRBV5-5
abundance: few
CDR3aa: CASSKTGESEKLFF
CDR3nt: TGTGCCAGCAGCAAGACAGGGGAGAGTGAAAAACTGTTTTTT

d_gene: NA
len: 16
j_gene: TRBJ1-4
v_gene: TRBV5-4
abundance: NA
CDR3aa: CASSEMKQATNEKLFF
CDR3nt: TGTGCCAGCAGCGAAATGAAGCAGGCGACTAATGAAAAACTGTTTTTT

d_gene: NA
len: 13
j_gene: TRBJ2-3
v_gene: TRBV5-1
abundance: once
CDR3aa: CASSLGRTDTQYF
CDR3nt: TGCGCCAGCAGCTTGGGGAGAACAGATACGCAGTATTTT

d_gene: NA
len: 13
j_gene: TRBJ2-3
v_gene: TRBV5-6
abundance: once
CDR3aa: CASSLQGVGTQYF
CDR3nt: TGTGCCAGCAGCCTACAGGGAGTGGGGACGCAGTATTTT

d_gene: TRBD1
len: 16
j_gene: TRBJ1-2
v_gene: TRBV5-4
abundance: NA
CDR3aa: CASSPEFAGGLKGYTF
CDR3nt: TGTGCCAGCAGCCCGGAGTTTGCAGGGGGGCTAAAGGGCTACACCTTC

d_gene: TRBD2
len: 15
j_gene: TRBJ2-3
v_gene: TRBV5-4
abundance: NA
CDR3aa: CASSWTSGNTDTQYF
CDR3nt: TGTGCCAGCAGCTGGACTAGCGGCAACACAGATACGCAGTATTTT

d_gene: TRBD2
len: 15
j_gene: TRBJ2-7
v_gene: TRBV6-5
abundance: NA
CDR3aa: CASSYKLAGSYEQYF
CDR3nt: TGTGCCAGCAGTTACAAACTAGCGGGCTCCTACGAGCAGTACTTC